This passage covers 18 T cell receptor beta chains from one sample sequenced in a study of T cell repertoires in cytomegalovirus infection. A single record per CDR3 protein comes from TCRdb applying MiXCR to the reads. The sample carries nearly 550,000 distinct CDR3 sequences, more than 15% recorded once. The sample was CD8+ T cells from PBMCs. The receptor source for this set is a human donor in good health (CMV status not recorded). Some clones in this sample may be carry-over from other donors' samples.

CDR3 residues: CASSKDMTYGYTF. The CDR3 region has the DNA TGTGCCAGTAGTAAGGACATGACCTATGGCTACACCTTC. The chain combines TRBV19 with TRBJ1-2; tentatively, D is TRBD1 (5 bases). The CDR3 has 13 residues. Trimming took 4 bases from V and 4 from J, leaving 10 bases between them. Germline lookup yields CDR1 LNHDA and CDR2 SQIVND (reference sequence).

This clonotype came up a few times. The V call is TRBV27, the J call TRBJ2-2; 7 bases agree with TRBD2. Trimming at V came to 8 bases and at J to 9 bases, leaving 9 bases not matched to a gene. Germline V gene data show CDR1 as MNHEY and CDR2 as SMNVEV (reference sequence). The CDR3 runs to 13 residues. Here the CDR3 reads CASSSGGTRELFF. The DNA of the CDR3 is TGTGCCAGCTCGTCGGGGGGTACTAGGGAGCTGTTTTTT.

The sample holds many counts of this clonotype. The genes are TRBV2 and TRBJ2-7; TRBD1 is a possible D gene (6 bases). CDR1 is SNHLY and CDR2 is FYNNEI in the germline V gene. The CDR3 covers 12 residues. V was cut by 6 bases and J by 4 bases, with 10 bases left in between. CDR3 sequence (DNA): TGTGCCAGCAGGGCAACAGGGTACGAGCAGTACTTC. It is translated as CASRATGYEQYF.

In this sample, this clonotype turned up many times. V and J are TRBV12-5 and TRBJ2-1, with D uncertain. Looked up from germline, CDR1 is LGHNT and CDR2 is FRNRAP. CDR3 length equals 11 residues. V dropped 4 bases and J dropped 8 bases, with 6 bases sitting between them. CDR3 DNA sequence: TGTGCTAGTGGTTCGCTCCATGAGCAGTTCTTC. Amino acids: CASGSLHEQFF. The variable domain in full, with the rest retrieved from reference TRBV12-5 and TRBJ2-1, is DARVTQTPRHKVTEMGQEVTMRCQPILGHNTVFWYRQTMMQGLELLAYFRNRAPLDDSGMPKDRFSAEMPDATLATLKIQPSEPRDSAVYFCASGSLHEQFFGPGTRLTVL.

This clonotype was counted many times. V usage is TRBV19 and J usage is TRBJ2-4, with D perhaps matching TRBD1 or TRBD2 (5 bases each). The CDR3 length is 16 residues. V gave up 3 bases and J gave up 2 bases, with 14 bases separating them. Germline assignment: CDR1 LNHDA and CDR2 SQIVND (reference sequence). The CDR3 region is CASSIYGTGPKNIQYF. In nucleotides, the CDR3 is TGTGCCAGTAGTATTTACGGGACGGGGCCCAAAAACATTCAGTACTTC.

With respect to this clonotype: This may arise from a read error, as a much more abundant clone is one base away. The gene calls are TRBV11-2 and TRBJ2-3; tentative D call: TRBD1 (6 bases). In germline, CDR1 is SGHAT, CDR2 FQNNGV. V was cut by 5 bases and J by 4 bases, with 19 bases left in between. This CDR3 contains 16 residues. CDR3 nucleotides: TGTGCCAGCAGCGCCTTGACAGGAGAGGGCCCAGATACGCAGTATTTT. Translating gives CASSALTGEGPDTQYF.

Many counts were recorded for this clonotype. This chain joins TRBV28 and TRBJ2-7; 10 bases map to TRBD1. With 5 bases clipped from V and 5 bases from J, the junction kept 12 bases outside the gene matches. The CDR3 is 16 residues long. Germline V gene lookup returns CDR1 MDHEN and CDR2 SYDVKM. The CDR3, as DNA: TGTGCCAGCAGTCTACCGCCAGACAGGGGGCTCGACGAGCAGTACTTC. Translated, it gives CASSLPPDRGLDEQYF.

This clonotype has just a few counts. V usage is TRBV11-1 and J usage is TRBJ2-7; 8 bases are shared with TRBD1. Trimming took 5 bases from V and 5 from J; bases not matched to a gene: 11. CDR3 length: 15 residues. The germline V gene encodes CDR1 SGHAT and CDR2 FQDESV (reference sequence). The CDR3 region is CASSHWETGDHEQYF. The CDR3 DNA reads as TGTGCCAGCAGCCACTGGGAGACAGGGGACCACGAGCAGTACTTC.

There are many counts of this clonotype. The chain links TRBV7-2 to TRBJ2-5; 9 bases are shared with TRBD2. Germline loops: CDR1 SGHTA, CDR2 FQGNSA. This CDR3 is built from 17 residues. With 2 bases clipped from V and 5 bases from J, the junction kept 12 bases outside the gene matches. CDR3 nucleotides: TGTGCCAGCAGCTTAACTATCGGACTAGCGATGATCGAGACCCAGTACTTC. Its protein is CASSLTIGLAMIETQYF.

This clonotype was detected many times. The chain's CDR3 is CASSQLKGSKDSNQPQHF. CDR3 in DNA: TGTGCCAGCAGCCAGTTAAAGGGCTCGAAGGATAGCAATCAGCCCCAGCATTTT. The chain couples TRBV14 to TRBJ1-5; D uncertain. Germline loops: CDR1 SGHDN, CDR2 FVKESK. Trimming stripped 3 bases from V and 0 bases from J, with 18 bases between. This CDR3 contains 18 residues.

This clonotype was seen only a few times. The rearrangement joins TRBV7-9 to TRBJ2-3; 10 bases agree with TRBD2. J lost 5 bases, V lost 3 bases, and 8 bases had no gene match. CDR3 length: 16 amino acids. Germline V gene data show CDR1 as SEHNR and CDR2 as FQNEAQ (reference sequence). This CDR3 reads CASSFSLAGVVDTQYF. For the CDR3, the DNA is TGTGCCAGCAGCTTTAGTCTAGCGGGAGTCGTAGATACGCAGTATTTT.

This clonotype came up many times. The chain recombines TRBV6-6 with TRBJ2-3, with D uncertain. The CDR3 contains 13 residues. The germline CDR1 and CDR2 sequences are MNHNY and SVGAGI (reference sequence). V dropped 5 bases and J dropped 2 bases, with 8 bases sitting between them. CDR3 DNA sequence: TGTGCCAGCAGTGGCGACAACACAGATACGCAGTATTTT. Its translation is CASSGDNTDTQYF.

This clonotype came up many times. The chain uses TRBV10-3 and TRBJ2-5; 9 bases fit TRBD2. The germline V gene encodes CDR1 ENHRY and CDR2 SYGVKD. V gave up 4 bases and J gave up 4 bases; unmatched junction bases: 10. The CDR3 spans 16 residues. CDR3 in amino acids: CAISGLGGRALETQYF. The CDR3 coding sequence is TGTGCCATCAGTGGACTCGGCGGGAGGGCCCTAGAGACCCAGTACTTC.

This clonotype was counted ten times or more. V and J are TRBV7-6 and TRBJ2-1; TRBD1 aligns across 7 bases. Trimming took 8 bases from V and 4 from J; bases not matched to a gene: 8. The CDR3 contains 14 residues. Germline CDR1 reads SGHVS; CDR2 reads FNYEAQ. The CDR3 DNA is TGTGCCAGCCACCCGGGGACAGCTTACAATGAGCAGTTCTTC. Protein: CASHPGTAYNEQFF.

A few counts support this clonotype. The J gene is TRBJ2-1, the V gene TRBV27, with 10 bases that match TRBD2. Trimming removed 4 bases from V and 8 bases from J; junction bases left unmatched: 5. This CDR3 is 14 amino acids long. Germline V gene data show CDR1 as MNHEY and CDR2 as SMNVEV (reference sequence). In DNA form, the CDR3 reads TGTGCCAGCAGTTCATCTAGCGGGAGTTATGAGCAGTTCTTC. Translating gives CASSSSSGSYEQFF.

The V call is TRBV6-1, the J call TRBJ2-7; D gene unclear. The CDR3 spans 16 residues. V lost 3 bases and J lost 2, with 17 bases in between. Looked up from germline, CDR1 is MNHNS and CDR2 is SASEGT. The CDR3 coding sequence is TGTGCCAGCAGTGATAGTTGGACCTTAAACGCCTACGAGCAGTACTTC. Its protein product is CASSDSWTLNAYEQYF.

To note about this clonotype: A read error may be the cause here, since a much bigger clone is one base away. The rearrangement joins TRBV6-5 to TRBJ2-2; 8 bases map to TRBD1. CDR1 and CDR2 (germline): MNHEY, SVGAGI. The CDR3 contains 14 residues. Trimming at V came to 5 bases and at J to 5 bases, leaving 4 bases not matched to a gene. CDR3 in amino acids: CASSITGGTGELFF. The CDR3 nucleotides are TGTGCCAGCAGTATTACAGGGGGAACCGGGGAGCTGTTTTTT.

At least ten counts were recorded for this clonotype. The V and J genes are TRBV18 and TRBJ2-1; 8 bases are shared with TRBD2. The CDR3 has 17 amino acids. V shed 3 bases and J 6 bases; nucleotides not matched to a gene: 13. Germline loops: CDR1 KGHSH, CDR2 LQKENI. In nucleotides, the CDR3 is TGTGCCAGCTCACCTACAGCGGGGGAGCTTTCGGGCAATGAGCAGTTCTTC. Protein: CASSPTAGELSGNEQFF.